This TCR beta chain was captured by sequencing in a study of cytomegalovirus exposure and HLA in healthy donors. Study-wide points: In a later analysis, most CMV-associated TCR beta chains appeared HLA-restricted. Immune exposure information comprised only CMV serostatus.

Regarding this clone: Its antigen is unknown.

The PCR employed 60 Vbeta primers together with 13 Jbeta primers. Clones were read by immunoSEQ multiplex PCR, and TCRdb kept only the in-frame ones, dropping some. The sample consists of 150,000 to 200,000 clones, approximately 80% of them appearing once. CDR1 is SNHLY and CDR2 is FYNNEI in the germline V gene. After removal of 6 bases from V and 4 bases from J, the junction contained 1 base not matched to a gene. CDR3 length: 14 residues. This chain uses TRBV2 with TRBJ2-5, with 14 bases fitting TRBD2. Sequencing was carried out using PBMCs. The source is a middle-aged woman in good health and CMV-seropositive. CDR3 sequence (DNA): TGTGCCAGCAGGGGACTAGCGGGAGTAGAGACCCAGTACTTC. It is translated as CASRGLAGVETQYF.